This entry features one T cell receptor beta chain sequence. Its antigen is not known. Germline loops: CDR1 DFQATT, CDR2 SNEGSKA (reference sequence). The CDR3 totals 13 residues. The V and J ends lost 4 bases and 6 bases respectively, with 14 bases between them. These data originate in a study of response to subunit inactivated influenza vaccine. Study results and caveats: A suggestion made by the authors is that each seasonal influenza vaccination recruits few new T cells.

Via MiXCR, TCRdb re-called the RT-PCR reads, giving one row per CDR3 protein. The sample yields about 650,000 distinct CDR3 sequences, less than 20% seen once. The sample in question was PBMCs from blood, obtained approximately 13 days after vaccination. This receptor was obtained from a man aged 50-60 years who received an inactivated influenza vaccine. The chain is built from TRBV20-1 and TRBJ2-3, with no clear D. CDR3 protein: CSATTPISDTQYF. The CDR3, as DNA: TGCAGTGCTACTACCCCCATTTCGGATACGCAGTATTTT.